This T cell receptor (beta chain) stems from a study of blood T cell repertoires in COVID-19. Study background: PBMCs, B-cell-depleted T cells, or T cells were the source of the cDNA or gDNA that made up the material.

As originally analysed: The assay estimated nucleated cells by amplifying reference gene primers. Produced via immunoSEQ multiplex PCR; TCRdb's table is partial and in-frame only. V and J calls and clone size are as listed in that table; D and trimming were resolved from the DNA. This table has a few hundred thousand clones, around 87% appearing once. This CDR3 has 15 amino acids. Trimming left V 4 bases short and J 10 bases short, with 21 bases between. Germline-derived CDR1 and CDR2 are SGHRS and YFSETQ. Material for sequencing was PBMCs or T cells enriched from blood (not recorded which). The TCR was taken from a man aged 40-55 years in a cohort exposed to, infected with or recovered from COVID-19 (not recorded which). The V call is TRBV5-1, the J call TRBJ2-1; D may be TRBD2 (6 bases). CDR3 loop: CASSPPGLLGWEQFF. CDR3 sequence (DNA): TGCGCCAGCAGCCCGCCGGGACTCCTGGGGTGGGAGCAGTTCTTC.